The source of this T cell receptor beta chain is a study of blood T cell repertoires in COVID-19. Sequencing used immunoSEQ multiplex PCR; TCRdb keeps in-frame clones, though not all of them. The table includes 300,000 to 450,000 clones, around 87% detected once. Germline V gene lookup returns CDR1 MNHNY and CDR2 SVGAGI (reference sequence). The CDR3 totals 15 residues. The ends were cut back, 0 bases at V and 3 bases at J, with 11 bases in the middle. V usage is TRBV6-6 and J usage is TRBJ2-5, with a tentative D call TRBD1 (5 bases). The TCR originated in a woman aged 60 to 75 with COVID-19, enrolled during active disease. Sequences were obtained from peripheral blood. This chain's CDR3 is CASSYSGRGEETQYF. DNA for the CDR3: TGTGCCAGCAGTTACTCCGGTAGGGGCGAAGAGACCCAGTACTTC.